This T cell receptor (beta chain) was retrieved from a study of T cells in Graves' hyperthyroidism and ophthalmopathy. Overall study results and limits: Blood also carried most thyroid clonotypes expanded above 0.001.

This clonotype was observed at least ten times. The antigen is not known. V lost 2 bases to trimming and J lost 0 bases; unmatched junction nucleotides: 3. The germline gives CDR1 MNHEY, CDR2 SVGEGT. The CDR3 contains 15 residues. Exclusion of patients followed from uncontrolled infection, other autoimmune disease, pregnancy or lactation. PBMCs stemmed from about 9.7 ml fresh peripheral blood. Amplification targeted TCR beta CDR3 regions from RNA transcripts. First-round RT-PCR of the TCR CDR3 relied on the HTBI primer set. MiXCR was run by TCRdb on the multiplex PCR reads, yielding one entry per CDR3 protein. This sample has about 290,000 distinct CDR3 sequences, with about 15% found just once.

The sequenced sample consisted of blood. The V call is TRBV6-2 or TRBV6-3, the J call TRBJ2-7; 8 bases align to TRBD1. The receptor was derived from a woman aged 60-75 years with Graves' ophthalmopathy. The CDR3: CASSYPGQGSYEQYF. CDR3 nucleotides: TGTGCCAGCAGTTACCCAGGACAGGGCTCCTACGAGCAGTACTTC.